These 7 T cell receptor beta chains originate from one sample sequenced in a study of CD8+CD57+ T cells in acquired aplastic anemia. Both TCR beta VDJ combination and CDR3 sequence profiling were carried out. Genomic DNA was the template for this profiling. TCRdb re-called the reads through MiXCR, storing one row per CDR3 protein. The sample contains about 170,000 distinct CDR3 sequences, about 64% of which appear only once. The source material was sorted CD4+, CD8+, or CD8+CD57+ T cells (not recorded which) from PBMCs. Every receptor here comes from a human donor in good health.

The V call is TRBV5-1, the J call TRBJ2-7, with 15 bases identical to TRBD2. Looked up from germline, CDR1 is SGHRS and CDR2 is YFSETQ. With 2 bases clipped from V and 4 bases from J, the junction kept 4 bases outside the gene matches. The CDR3 has 16 residues. CDR3 amino acids: CASSFGTSGGKYEQYF. The CDR3, as DNA: TGCGCCAGCAGCTTCGGGACTAGCGGGGGGAAATACGAGCAGTACTTC.

V is TRBV15 and J is TRBJ1-2; a possible D gene is TRBD1 (5 bases). V lost 5 bases to trimming and J lost 6 bases, with 19 bases between them. CDR3 length: 15 amino acids. Per germline, CDR1 LNHNV and CDR2 YYDKDF (reference sequence). CDR3 protein: CATSSRRDFSNGYTF. In DNA, the CDR3 is TGTGCCACCAGCTCCCGCAGGGATTTTTCGAATGGCTACACCTTC.

The CDR3: CSARQGGQGSEAFF. In DNA form, the CDR3 reads TGCAGTGCTAGGCAAGGAGGACAGGGCTCTGAAGCTTTCTTT. This rearrangement joins TRBV20-1 to TRBJ1-1, with 8 bases aligning to TRBD1. The CDR3 consists of 14 residues. In germline, CDR1 is DFQATT, CDR2 SNEGSKA (reference sequence). V trimming: 3 bases; J trimming: 6 bases; junction bases outside the gene matches: 9.

The rearrangement joins TRBV7-9 to TRBJ1-1; D ambiguous. Trimming stripped 1 base from V and 11 bases from J, with 11 bases between. The length of the CDR3 is 12 residues. The germline CDR1 and CDR2 sequences are SEHNR and FQNEAQ (reference sequence). This CDR3 is CASSLERFEAFF. The CDR3 DNA sequence: TGTGCCAGCAGCTTAGAGCGGTTTGAGGCTTTCTTT.

The chain uses TRBV29-1 and TRBJ2-1; a possible D gene is TRBD1 (6 bases). This CDR3 has 13 residues. V lost 6 bases, J lost 4 bases, and 13 bases lay in between. The germline V gene has CDR1 SQVTM and CDR2 ANQGSEA. The CDR3 is CSVPGQRYNEQFF. The DNA for the CDR3 is TGCAGCGTCCCCGGACAGAGATACAATGAGCAGTTCTTC.

This clonotype occurred a few times. CDR3 sequence (DNA): TGCAGCGTGGGACAGAACTACGAGCAGTACTTC. Translation gives CSVGQNYEQYF. The rearrangement joins TRBV29-1 to TRBJ2-7; the match to TRBD1 covers 7 bases. CDR1 SQVTM and CDR2 ANQGSEA come from the germline V gene. CDR3 length: 11 amino acids. With 6 bases clipped from V and 3 bases from J, the junction kept 2 bases outside the gene matches.

The sample holds many counts of this clonotype. The chain has TRBV4-1 and TRBJ2-3, with a weak D call TRBD2 (6 bases). Germline lookup yields CDR1 MGHRA and CDR2 YSYEKL. The V end was cut by 3 bases, the J end by 1 base, with 14 bases between. The CDR3 has 16 amino acids. The CDR3: CASSQEGGGGTDTQYF. In nucleotides, the CDR3 is TGCGCCAGCAGCCAGGAGGGTGGCGGGGGCACAGATACGCAGTATTTT.